The entry that follows covers one TCR beta chain sequence. Antigen specificity is unknown. Clones were read by immunoSEQ multiplex PCR, and TCRdb kept only the in-frame ones, dropping some. Of approximately 50,000 clones in the sample, about 86% were seen once. Germline CDR1 and CDR2: SGHKS and YYEKEE (reference sequence). Trimming pared 1 base from V and 3 bases from J, leaving 5 bases between. The CDR3 has 12 residues. The sample comes from a study of lymphopenia after photon versus proton radiotherapy. Study-level points and caveats: Authors raise, but do not show, better survival with proton therapy. Photon-treated patients lost naive T cells and TCR diversity; proton-treated stayed stable. Oligoclonal CD8+ Temra expansion after nadir drove photon patients' diversity drop.

The rearrangement links TRBV5-5 to TRBJ2-7; D gene unclear. The sequenced sample was peripheral blood, obtained from a patient treated with photon-based radiotherapy. This sequence originates from a man aged 45-60 years with gastric cancer. This chain's CDR3 is CASSLLLYEQYF. CDR3 DNA sequence: TGTGCCAGCAGCTTGTTACTCTACGAGCAGTACTTC.